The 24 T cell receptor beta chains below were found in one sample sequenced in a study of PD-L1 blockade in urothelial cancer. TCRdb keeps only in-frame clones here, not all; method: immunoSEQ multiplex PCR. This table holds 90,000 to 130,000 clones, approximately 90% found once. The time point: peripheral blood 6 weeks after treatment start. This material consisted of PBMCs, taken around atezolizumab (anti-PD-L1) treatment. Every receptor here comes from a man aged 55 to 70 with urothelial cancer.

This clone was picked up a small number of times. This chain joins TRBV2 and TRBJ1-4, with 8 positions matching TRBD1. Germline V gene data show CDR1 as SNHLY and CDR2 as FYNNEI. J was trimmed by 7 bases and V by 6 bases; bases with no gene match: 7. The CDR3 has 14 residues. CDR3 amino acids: CASSPGGAGEKLFF. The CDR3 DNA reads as TGTGCCAGCAGCCCAGGGGGCGCAGGTGAAAAACTGTTTTTT. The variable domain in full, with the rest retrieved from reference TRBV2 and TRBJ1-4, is EPEVTQTPSHQVTQMGQEVILRCVPISNHLYFYWYRQILGQKVEFLVSFYNNEISEKSEIFDDQFSVERPDGSNFTLKIRSTKLEDSAMYFCASSPGGAGEKLFFGSGTQLSVL.

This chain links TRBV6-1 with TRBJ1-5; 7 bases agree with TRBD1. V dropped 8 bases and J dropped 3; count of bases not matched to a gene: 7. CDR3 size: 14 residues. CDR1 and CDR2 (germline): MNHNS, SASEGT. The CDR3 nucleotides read TGTGCCAGCCAGCCGGGACAGTTCAATCAGCCCCAGCATTTT. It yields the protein CASQPGQFNQPQHF.

CDR3: CASRPHGLASDEQFF. CDR3 DNA: TGCGCCAGCCGGCCCCATGGGCTAGCGTCGGATGAGCAGTTCTTC. The genes are TRBV4-1 and TRBJ2-1, with a tentative D call TRBD2 (6 bases). V gave up 8 bases and J gave up 8 bases, with 22 bases separating them. The CDR3 spans 15 residues. Germline V gives CDR1 MGHRA, CDR2 YSYEKL.

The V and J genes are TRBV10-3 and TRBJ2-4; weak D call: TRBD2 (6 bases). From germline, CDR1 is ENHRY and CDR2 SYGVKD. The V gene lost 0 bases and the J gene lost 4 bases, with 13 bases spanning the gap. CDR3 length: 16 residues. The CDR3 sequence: CAISESKGGVKNIQYF. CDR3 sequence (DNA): TGTGCCATCAGTGAGTCGAAGGGCGGGGTAAAAAACATTCAGTACTTC.

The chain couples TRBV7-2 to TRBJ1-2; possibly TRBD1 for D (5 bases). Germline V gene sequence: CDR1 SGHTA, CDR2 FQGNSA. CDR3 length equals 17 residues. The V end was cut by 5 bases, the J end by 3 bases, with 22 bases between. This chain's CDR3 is CASSPQATTFLDYGYTF. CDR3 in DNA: TGTGCCAGCAGCCCACAGGCGACAACGTTTCTTGACTATGGCTACACCTTC.

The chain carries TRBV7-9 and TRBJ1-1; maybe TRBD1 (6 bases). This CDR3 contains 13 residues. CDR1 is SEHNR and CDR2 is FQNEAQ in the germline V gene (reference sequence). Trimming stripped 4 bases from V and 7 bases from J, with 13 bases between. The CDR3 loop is CASSSMTGFEAFF. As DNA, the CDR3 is TGTGCCAGCAGCTCCATGACAGGATTTGAAGCTTTCTTT.

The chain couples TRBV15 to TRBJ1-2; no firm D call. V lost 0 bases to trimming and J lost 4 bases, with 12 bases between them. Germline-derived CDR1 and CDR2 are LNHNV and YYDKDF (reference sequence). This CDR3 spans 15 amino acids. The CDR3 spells CATSRERFRGYGYTF. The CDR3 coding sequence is TGTGCCACCAGCAGAGAAAGATTCCGGGGCTATGGCTACACCTTC.

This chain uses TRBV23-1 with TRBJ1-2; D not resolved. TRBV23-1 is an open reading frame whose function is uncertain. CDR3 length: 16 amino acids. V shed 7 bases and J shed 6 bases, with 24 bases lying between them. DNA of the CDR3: TGCGCCAGCACCCGGGGTCTTGTCCCGGACTCCCATGGCTACACCTTC. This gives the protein CASTRGLVPDSHGYTF.

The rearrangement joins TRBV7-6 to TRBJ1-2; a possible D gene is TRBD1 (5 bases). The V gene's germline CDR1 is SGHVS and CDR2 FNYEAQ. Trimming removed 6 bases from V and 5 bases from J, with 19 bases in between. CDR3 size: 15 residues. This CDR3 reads CASSQGADSWYGYTF. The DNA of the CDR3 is TGTGCCAGCAGTCAGGGCGCCGACTCATGGTATGGCTACACCTTC.

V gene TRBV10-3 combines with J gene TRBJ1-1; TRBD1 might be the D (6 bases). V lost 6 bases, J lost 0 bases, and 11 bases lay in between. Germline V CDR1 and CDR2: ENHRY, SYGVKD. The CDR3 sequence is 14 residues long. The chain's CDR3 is CAIRDRTMNTEAFF. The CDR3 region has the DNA TGTGCCATCAGGGACAGAACTATGAACACTGAAGCTTTCTTT.

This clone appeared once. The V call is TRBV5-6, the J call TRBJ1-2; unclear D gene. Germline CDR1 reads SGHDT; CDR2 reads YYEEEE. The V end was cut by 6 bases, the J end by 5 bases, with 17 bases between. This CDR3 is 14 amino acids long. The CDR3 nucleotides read TGTGCCAGCAAACCGACACTTAGCGCTTATGGCTACACCTTC. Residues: CASKPTLSAYGYTF.

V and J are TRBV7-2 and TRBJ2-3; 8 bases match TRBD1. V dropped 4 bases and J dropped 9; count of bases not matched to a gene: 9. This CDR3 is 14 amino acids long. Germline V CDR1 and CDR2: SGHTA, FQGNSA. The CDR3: CASSSTGAQPTQYF. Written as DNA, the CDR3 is TGTGCCAGCAGCTCGACAGGGGCGCAGCCCACGCAGTATTTT.

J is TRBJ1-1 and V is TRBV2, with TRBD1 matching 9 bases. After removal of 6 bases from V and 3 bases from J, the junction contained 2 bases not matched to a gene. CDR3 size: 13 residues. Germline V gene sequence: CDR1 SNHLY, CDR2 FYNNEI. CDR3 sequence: CASRRDRDTEAFF. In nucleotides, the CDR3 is TGTGCCAGCAGGCGGGACAGGGACACTGAAGCTTTCTTT.

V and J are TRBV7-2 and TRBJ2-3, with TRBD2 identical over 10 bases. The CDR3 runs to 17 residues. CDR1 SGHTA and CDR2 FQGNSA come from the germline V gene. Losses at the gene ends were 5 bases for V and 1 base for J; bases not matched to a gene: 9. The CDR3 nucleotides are TGTGCCAGCAGCCCCCAACTAGCGGGGATTGGCACAGATACGCAGTATTTT. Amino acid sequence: CASSPQLAGIGTDTQYF.

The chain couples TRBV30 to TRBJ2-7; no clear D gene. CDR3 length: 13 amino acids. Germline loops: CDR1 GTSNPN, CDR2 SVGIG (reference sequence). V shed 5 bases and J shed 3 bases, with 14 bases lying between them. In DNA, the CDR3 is TGTGCCTGGGATGGGCCCGGTTTCTACGAGCAGTACTTC. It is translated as CAWDGPGFYEQYF. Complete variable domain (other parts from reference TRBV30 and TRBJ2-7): SQTIHQWPATLVQPVGSPLSLECTVEGTSNPNLYWYRQAAGRGLQLLFYSVGIGQISSEVPQNLSASRPQDRQFILSSKKLLLSDSGFYLCAWDGPGFYEQYFGPGTRLTVT.

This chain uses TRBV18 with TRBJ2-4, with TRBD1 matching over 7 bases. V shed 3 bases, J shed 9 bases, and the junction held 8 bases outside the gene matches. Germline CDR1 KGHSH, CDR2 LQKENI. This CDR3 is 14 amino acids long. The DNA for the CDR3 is TGTGCCAGCTCACCCGACAGGGAGAGCGGCATTCAGTACTTC. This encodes CASSPDRESGIQYF.

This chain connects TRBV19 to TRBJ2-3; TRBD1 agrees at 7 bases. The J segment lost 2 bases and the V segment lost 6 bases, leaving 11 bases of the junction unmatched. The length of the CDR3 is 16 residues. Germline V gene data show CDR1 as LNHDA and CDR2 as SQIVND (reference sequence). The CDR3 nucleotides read TGTGCCAGTAGACAAACAGGGGTCGGACTCACAGATACGCAGTATTTT. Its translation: CASRQTGVGLTDTQYF.

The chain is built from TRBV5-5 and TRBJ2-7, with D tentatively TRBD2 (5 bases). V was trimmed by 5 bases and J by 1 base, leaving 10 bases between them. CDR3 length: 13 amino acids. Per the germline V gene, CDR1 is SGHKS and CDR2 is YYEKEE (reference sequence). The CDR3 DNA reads TGTGCCAGCAGGGGAGTTCCTTCCTACGAGCAGTACTTC. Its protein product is CASRGVPSYEQYF.

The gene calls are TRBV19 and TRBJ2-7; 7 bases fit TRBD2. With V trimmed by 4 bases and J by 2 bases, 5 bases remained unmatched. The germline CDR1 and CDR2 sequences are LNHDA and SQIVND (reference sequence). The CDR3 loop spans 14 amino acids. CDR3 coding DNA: TGTGCCAGTAGTACTGGGACTAACACCTACGAGCAGTACTTC. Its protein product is CASSTGTNTYEQYF.

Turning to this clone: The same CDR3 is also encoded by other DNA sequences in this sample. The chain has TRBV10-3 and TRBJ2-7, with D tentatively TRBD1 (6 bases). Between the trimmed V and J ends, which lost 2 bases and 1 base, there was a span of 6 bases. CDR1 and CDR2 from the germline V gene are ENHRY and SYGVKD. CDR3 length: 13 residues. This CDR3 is CAISEGQSYEQYF. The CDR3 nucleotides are TGTGCCATCAGTGAGGGACAGTCCTACGAGCAGTACTTC.

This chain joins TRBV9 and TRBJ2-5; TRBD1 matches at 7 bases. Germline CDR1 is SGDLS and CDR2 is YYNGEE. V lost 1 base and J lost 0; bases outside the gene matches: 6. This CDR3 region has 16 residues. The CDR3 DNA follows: TGTGCCAGCAGCGTATCAGCCAGGGGGTACCAAGAGACCCAGTACTTC. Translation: CASSVSARGYQETQYF.

CDR3 protein: CASSPAGRNEKLFF. Here the CDR3 DNA reads TGTGCCAGCAGCCCAGCGGGCAGGAATGAAAAACTGTTTTTT. The chain employs TRBV11-1 and TRBJ1-4, with no clear D. The V and J ends lost 5 bases and 5 bases respectively, with 12 bases between them. This CDR3 is 14 amino acids long. CDR1 and CDR2 (germline): SGHAT, FQDESV (reference sequence).

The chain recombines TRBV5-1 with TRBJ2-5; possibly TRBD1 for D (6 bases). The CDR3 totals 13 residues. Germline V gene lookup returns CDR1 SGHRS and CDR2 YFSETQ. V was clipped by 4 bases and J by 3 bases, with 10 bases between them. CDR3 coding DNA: TGCGCCAGCAGCAGCCGGACAGAAGAGACCCAGTACTTC. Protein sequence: CASSSRTEETQYF.

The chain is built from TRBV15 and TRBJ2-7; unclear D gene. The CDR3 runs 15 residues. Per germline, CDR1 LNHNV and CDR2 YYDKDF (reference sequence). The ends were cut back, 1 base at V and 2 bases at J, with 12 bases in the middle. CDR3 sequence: CATSRADTKTYEQYF. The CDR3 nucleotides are TGTGCCACCAGCAGAGCTGACACGAAAACCTACGAGCAGTACTTC.